A single sample is the source of the 22 T cell receptor beta chains below, sequenced in a study of T-cell memory formation after mild COVID-19. Each CDR3 protein gets one entry after TCRdb re-called the 5' RACE reads with MiXCR. The sample includes 500,000 to 550,000 distinct CDR3 sequences, 20% seen only once; the top ten take about an eighth. Sample: PBMCs or a T cell subset sorted from them (not recorded which). Receptors originate from an adult woman who had mild COVID-19 (a few samples of this study predate the infection). Cell type and time point are not known.

The rearrangement links TRBV27 to TRBJ1-1, with D possibly being TRBD1 (5 bases). Germline V CDR1 and CDR2: MNHEY, SMNVEV (reference sequence). V was clipped by 2 bases and J by 8 bases, with 18 bases between them. CDR3 length: 15 residues. This chain's CDR3 is CASSLGTARTFEAFF. CDR3 nucleotide sequence: TGTGCCAGCAGTTTAGGGACTGCTCGAACATTCGAAGCTTTCTTT.

This clonotype was seen a handful of times. V and J are TRBV25-1 and TRBJ2-7; 8 bases match TRBD1. There are 12 residues in the CDR3. Trimming removed 10 bases from V and 3 bases from J; junction bases left unmatched: 5. Germline V lookup: CDR1 MGHDK, CDR2 SYGVNS. The CDR3 spells CATGQGFYEQYF. The CDR3 DNA reads as TGTGCCACCGGACAGGGTTTCTACGAGCAGTACTTC.

This clonotype was counted at least ten times. V and J are TRBV7-2 and TRBJ1-6; D ambiguous. Trimming took off 5 bases at V and 14 bases at J, with 13 bases between the two ends. The CDR3 covers 12 residues. Germline V gene lookup returns CDR1 SGHTA and CDR2 FQGNSA. The CDR3 loop reads CASSAGVGALHF. In nucleotides, the CDR3 is TGTGCCAGCAGCGCCGGGGTCGGAGCCCTCCACTTT.

This chain connects TRBV24-1 to TRBJ2-3; tentative D call: TRBD1 (5 bases). With 3 bases removed from V and 0 bases from J, the gap between germline ends came to 15 bases. Germline V gene lookup returns CDR1 KGHDR and CDR2 SFDVKD. The CDR3 extends over 17 amino acids. CDR3 DNA sequence: TGTGCCACCAGTGATCCCCGAGGACAAACTAGCACAGATACGCAGTATTTT. Translated: CATSDPRGQTSTDTQYF.

Here the CDR3 DNA reads TGTGCCAGCAGCTGGGTGGGCGCCGGGGAGCTGTTTTTT. Its translation is CASSWVGAGELFF. The chain combines TRBV5-6 with TRBJ2-2, with unresolved D. The CDR3 totals 13 residues. CDR1 and CDR2 (germline): SGHDT, YYEEEE. Between the trimmed V and J ends, which lost 3 bases and 6 bases, there was a span of 9 bases.

The rearrangement joins TRBV6-6 to TRBJ2-3; TRBD2 agrees at 10 bases. The CDR3 contains 18 residues. V lost 3 bases and J lost 0; bases outside the gene matches: 9. Per the germline V gene, CDR1 is MNHNY and CDR2 is SVGAGI (reference sequence). CDR3 protein: CASSYELAGKSSTDTQYF. In nucleotides, the CDR3 is TGTGCCAGCAGTTATGAACTAGCGGGGAAATCTAGCACAGATACGCAGTATTTT.

This clonotype occurred a few times. The V gene is TRBV6-5, the J gene TRBJ2-3, with a possible D match to TRBD2 (6 bases). CDR3 size: 14 residues. Trimming removed 2 bases at V and 1 base at J, with 7 bases between. CDR1 is MNHEY, CDR2 SVGAGI, per germline. CDR3 protein: CASSYASGTDTQYF. CDR3 nucleotide sequence: TGTGCCAGCAGTTACGCTAGCGGCACAGATACGCAGTATTTT.

This clonotype was counted between two and nine times. The CDR3 protein is CASSPPVTGISYEQYF. The DNA for the CDR3 is TGTGCCAGCTCACCACCGGTGACAGGAATCTCCTACGAGCAGTACTTC. The chain combines TRBV18 with TRBJ2-7, with D possibly matching TRBD1 (6 bases). The CDR3 totals 16 residues. V lost 0 bases and J 0 bases, leaving 12 bases between the germline ends. Germline V gene data show CDR1 as KGHSH and CDR2 as LQKENI.

The rearrangement joins TRBV20-1 to TRBJ2-3; 12 positions agree with TRBD2. Germline CDR1 reads DFQATT; CDR2 reads SNEGSKA (reference sequence). The CDR3 spans 15 residues. V lost 4 bases and J lost 4; bases outside the gene matches: 6. In DNA, the CDR3 is TGCAGTGCTACAGACCTAGCGGGGGGGCCAGATACGCAGTATTTT. This translates into CSATDLAGGPDTQYF.

The chain joins TRBV15 to TRBJ2-1; 8 bases map to TRBD2. This CDR3 has 14 residues. The germline V gene has CDR1 LNHNV and CDR2 YYDKDF (reference sequence). With V trimmed by 4 bases and J by 6 bases, 5 bases remained unmatched. As DNA, the CDR3 is TGTGCCACCAGCACAGGACTAGCTTTCAATGAGCAGTTCTTC. Translated: CATSTGLAFNEQFF.

The J gene is TRBJ1-2, the V gene TRBV5-6; D unresolved. V was cut by 0 bases and J by 4 bases, with 10 bases left in between. The CDR3 consists of 14 residues. Germline CDR1 SGHDT, CDR2 YYEEEE. CDR3: CASSLVSGGYGYTF. CDR3 bases: TGTGCCAGCAGCTTGGTTTCAGGCGGCTATGGCTACACCTTC.

This clonotype was detected a few times. The chain uses TRBV20-1 and TRBJ2-1, with TRBD2 matching over 9 bases. V trimming: 5 bases; J trimming: 8 bases; junction bases outside the gene matches: 10. The CDR3 loop spans 14 amino acids. The germline CDR1 and CDR2 sequences are DFQATT and SNEGSKA (reference sequence). The CDR3 protein is CSAEDGGGAHEQFF. CDR3 nucleotide sequence: TGCAGTGCTGAAGATGGCGGGGGGGCCCATGAGCAGTTCTTC.

The genes are TRBV6-6 and TRBJ2-1, with D perhaps matching TRBD2 (6 bases). In germline, CDR1 is MNHNY, CDR2 SVGAGI (reference sequence). Between the trimmed V and J ends, which lost 5 bases and 5 bases, there was a span of 10 bases. CDR3 length: 13 amino acids. CDR3 residues: CASSTTRDNEQFF. For the CDR3, the DNA is TGTGCCAGCAGTACGACTAGGGACAATGAGCAGTTCTTC.

This clonotype was seen a handful of times. The chain has TRBV4-3 and TRBJ2-5; 10 bases are shared with TRBD2. The CDR3 consists of 17 residues. The V gene's germline CDR1 is LGHNA and CDR2 YSLEER. J was trimmed by 4 bases and V by 0 bases; bases with no gene match: 8. Here the CDR3 reads CASSQDRKRGGGETQYF. CDR3 DNA sequence: TGCGCCAGCAGCCAAGATCGTAAGCGGGGGGGAGGAGAGACCCAGTACTTC.

This clonotype was observed a few times. J is TRBJ2-6 and V is TRBV7-3; 7 bases map to TRBD1. J gave up 0 bases and V 1 base, and 6 bases lay outside the gene matches. This CDR3 is built from 18 residues. Per the germline V gene, CDR1 is SGHTA and CDR2 is FQGTGA. The CDR3 spells CASSLKDRLDSGANVLTF. The CDR3 DNA reads TGTGCCAGCAGCTTAAAGGACAGGCTAGACTCTGGGGCCAACGTCCTGACTTTC.

This rearrangement joins TRBV20-1 to TRBJ1-2; D not certain. Germline V lookup: CDR1 DFQATT, CDR2 SNEGSKA (reference sequence). The germline V and J ends were trimmed by 3 bases and 5 bases, with 16 bases remaining between them. The CDR3 contains 14 residues. The CDR3 bases are TGCAGTGCTAGTCCGGGGATCCGGGAGTATGGCTACACCTTC. This sequence encodes CSASPGIREYGYTF.

The chain uses TRBV7-9 and TRBJ1-2; D uncertain. Looked up from germline, CDR1 is SEHNR and CDR2 is FQNEAQ (reference sequence). The V gene lost 5 bases and the J gene lost 8 bases, with 15 bases spanning the gap. The CDR3 spans 13 residues. Written as DNA, the CDR3 is TGTGCCAGCAGCCCTGGACCGGAACGGGGCTACACCTTC. Translating gives CASSPGPERGYTF.

V gene TRBV7-6 combines with J gene TRBJ1-1, with TRBD1 as a possible D gene (5 bases). Germline CDR1 SGHVS, CDR2 FNYEAQ. Deletions cut 3 bases from V and 3 bases from J, with 11 bases between. The CDR3 contains 14 residues. Here the CDR3 DNA reads TGTGCCAGCAGCTTTTATGCGGGGGACACTGAAGCTTTCTTT. Translated: CASSFYAGDTEAFF. Using reference TRBV7-6 and TRBJ1-1 for the parts outside the CDR3, the full variable domain is GAGVSQSPRYKVTKRGQDVALRCDPISGHVSLYWYRQALGQGPEFLTYFNYEAQQDKSGLPNDRFSAERPEGSISTLTIQRTEQRDSAMYRCASSFYAGDTEAFFGQGTRLTVV.

The chain carries TRBV5-1 and TRBJ1-2; tentative D call: TRBD1 (6 bases). The CDR3 runs 14 residues. Germline CDR1 is SGHRS and CDR2 is YFSETQ. V lost 3 bases to trimming and J lost 4 bases, with 13 bases between them. CDR3 DNA: TGCGCCAGCAGCTCCCTACAGGGCTTCTATGGCTACACCTTC. Its protein product is CASSSLQGFYGYTF.

The gene calls are TRBV5-1 and TRBJ2-3, with TRBD2 matching 8 bases. The CDR3 is made up of 13 amino acids. The V gene end was trimmed by 7 bases and the J gene end by 3 bases; junction bases not matched to a gene: 4. The V gene's germline CDR1 is SGHRS and CDR2 YFSETQ. CDR3 DNA: TGCGCCAGCCTACTAGCGGATACAGATACGCAGTATTTT. It yields the protein CASLLADTDTQYF.

This clonotype has a handful of counts. The V gene is TRBV29-1, the J gene TRBJ2-3, with TRBD2 identical over 10 bases. Germline CDR1 and CDR2: SQVTM and ANQGSEA. The V and J ends lost 3 bases and 0 bases, in that order; junction bases with no gene match: 12. The CDR3 has 18 residues. The CDR3 DNA sequence: TGCAGCGTTGACGCCCTAGCGGGAGTAACCGGCAGCACAGATACGCAGTATTTT. It yields the protein CSVDALAGVTGSTDTQYF.

The CDR3: CASSTSGWSTDTQYF. The CDR3 DNA reads as TGTGCCAGCAGCACCTCAGGGTGGAGCACAGATACGCAGTATTTT. The chain joins TRBV7-9 to TRBJ2-3; D may be TRBD1 (5 bases). Trimming cost V 5 bases and J 0 bases, with 12 bases left between them. The CDR3 has 15 residues. Germline CDR1 reads SEHNR; CDR2 reads FQNEAQ (reference sequence).